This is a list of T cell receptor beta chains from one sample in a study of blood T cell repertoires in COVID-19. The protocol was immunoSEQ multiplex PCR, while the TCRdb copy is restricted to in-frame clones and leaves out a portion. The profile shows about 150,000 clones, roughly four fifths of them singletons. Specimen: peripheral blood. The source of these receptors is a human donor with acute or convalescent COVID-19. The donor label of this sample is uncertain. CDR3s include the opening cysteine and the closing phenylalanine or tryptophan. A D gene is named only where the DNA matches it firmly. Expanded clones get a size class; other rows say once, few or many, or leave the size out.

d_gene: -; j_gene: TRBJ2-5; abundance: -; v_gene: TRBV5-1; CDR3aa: CASSVGAPRYQETQYF; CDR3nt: TGCGCCAGCAGCGTAGGGGCGCCCAGGTACCAAGAGACCCAGTACTTC
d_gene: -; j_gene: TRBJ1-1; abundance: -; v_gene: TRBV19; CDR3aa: CASRKRVLISEAFF; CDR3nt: TGTGCCAGTAGAAAGCGGGTCTTGATTTCTGAAGCTTTCTTT
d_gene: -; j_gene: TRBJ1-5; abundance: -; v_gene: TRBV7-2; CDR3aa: CASSLGGSPSNQPQHF; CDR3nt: TGTGCCAGCAGCTTAGGCGGTAGCCCTAGCAATCAGCCCCAGCATTTT
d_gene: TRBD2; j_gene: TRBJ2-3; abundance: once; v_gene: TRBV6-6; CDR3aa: CASSYGGTGGDTQYF; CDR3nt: TGTGCCAGCAGTTACGGGGGTACGGGGGGAGATACGCAGTATTTT
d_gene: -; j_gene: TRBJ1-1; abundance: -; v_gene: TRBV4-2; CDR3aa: CASSPVGSSQAFF; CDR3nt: TGTGCCAGCAGCCCTGTCGGCAGTAGCCAAGCTTTCTTT
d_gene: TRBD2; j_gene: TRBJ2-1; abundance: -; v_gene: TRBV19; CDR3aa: CASSIGGAGAYNEQFF; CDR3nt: TGTGCCAGTAGTATAGGAGGGGCGGGGGCCTACAATGAGCAGTTCTTC
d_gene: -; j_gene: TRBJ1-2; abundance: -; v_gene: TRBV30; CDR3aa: CAYTTSGAGGYTF; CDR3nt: TGTGCCTACACCACCTCGGGAGCAGGTGGCTACACCTTC
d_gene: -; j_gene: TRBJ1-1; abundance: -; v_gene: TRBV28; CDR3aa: CASIPSLNTEAFF; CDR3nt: TGTGCCAGCATCCCTAGTCTGAACACTGAAGCTTTCTTT
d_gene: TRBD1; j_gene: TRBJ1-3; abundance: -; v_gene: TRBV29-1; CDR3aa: CSVDGDRGIGGNTIYF; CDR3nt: TGCAGCGTTGACGGCGACAGGGGGATCGGTGGAAACACCATATATTTT
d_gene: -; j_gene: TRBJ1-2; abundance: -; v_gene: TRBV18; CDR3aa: CASSPGREVYGYTF; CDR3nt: TGTGCCAGCTCACCGGGGCGGGAAGTCTATGGCTACACCTTC
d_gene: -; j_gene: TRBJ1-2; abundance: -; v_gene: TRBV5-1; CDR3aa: CASSFLAGDNYGYTF; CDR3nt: TGCGCCAGCAGCTTCCTGGCAGGCGACAACTATGGCTACACCTTC
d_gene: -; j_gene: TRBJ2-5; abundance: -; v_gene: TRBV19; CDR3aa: CASKVGGSAETQYF; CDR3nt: TGTGCCAGTAAGGTTGGCGGGTCGGCGGAGACCCAGTACTTC
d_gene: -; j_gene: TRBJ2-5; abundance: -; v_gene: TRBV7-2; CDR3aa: CASSPGFTYETQYF; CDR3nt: TGTGCCAGCAGCCCGGGGTTTACGTATGAGACCCAGTACTTC
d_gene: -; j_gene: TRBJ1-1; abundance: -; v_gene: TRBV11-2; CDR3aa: CASSLGAKNTEAFF; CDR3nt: TGTGCCAGCAGCTTAGGAGCGAAGAACACTGAAGCTTTCTTT
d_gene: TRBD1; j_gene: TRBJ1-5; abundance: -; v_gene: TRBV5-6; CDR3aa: CASSQDRVNQPQHF; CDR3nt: TGTGCCAGCAGCCAAGACAGGGTCAATCAGCCCCAGCATTTT
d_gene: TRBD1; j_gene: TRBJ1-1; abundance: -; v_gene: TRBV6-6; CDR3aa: CASSPWDRPLMNTEAFF; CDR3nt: TGTGCCAGCAGTCCATGGGACAGACCCCTAATGAACACTGAAGCTTTCTTT
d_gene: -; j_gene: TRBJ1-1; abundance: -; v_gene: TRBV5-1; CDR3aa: CASSRGNLITEAFF; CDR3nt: TGCGCCAGCAGTAGGGGAAATTTGATAACTGAAGCTTTCTTT
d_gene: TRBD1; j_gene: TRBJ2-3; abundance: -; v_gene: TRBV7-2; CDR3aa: CASSSRTGARGDTQYF; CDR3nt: TGTGCCAGCAGCTCTAGAACAGGGGCCCGGGGAGATACGCAGTATTTT
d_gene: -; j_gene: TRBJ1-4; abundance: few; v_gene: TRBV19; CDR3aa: CASRRGGAGEKLFF; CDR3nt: TGTGCCAGCCGACGGGGGGGCGCAGGGGAAAAACTGTTTTTT
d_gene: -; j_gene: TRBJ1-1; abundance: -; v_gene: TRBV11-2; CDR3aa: CASSLDLGGTEAFF; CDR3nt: TGTGCCAGCAGCTTAGATCTCGGGGGCACTGAAGCTTTCTTT
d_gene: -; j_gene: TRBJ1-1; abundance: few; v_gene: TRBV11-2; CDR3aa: CASSLDQDRLTEAFF; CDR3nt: TGTGCCAGCAGCTTAGATCAGGACAGACTAACTGAAGCTTTCTTT
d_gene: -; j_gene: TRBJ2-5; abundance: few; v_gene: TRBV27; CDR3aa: CASSQRSGSGETQYF; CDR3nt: TGTGCCAGCAGCCAAAGGTCAGGGTCAGGAGAGACCCAGTACTTC
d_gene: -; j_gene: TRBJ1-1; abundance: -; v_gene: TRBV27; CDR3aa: CASSPLGTGDTEAFF; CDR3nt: TGTGCCAGCAGTCCCCTCGGAACCGGGGACACTGAAGCTTTCTTT
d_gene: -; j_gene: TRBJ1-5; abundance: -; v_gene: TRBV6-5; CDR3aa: CASNKQGGSNQPQHF; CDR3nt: TGTGCCAGCAATAAGCAGGGAGGTAGCAATCAGCCCCAGCATTTT
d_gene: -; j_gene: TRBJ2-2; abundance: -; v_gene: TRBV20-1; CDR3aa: CSASSDTGELFF; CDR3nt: TGCAGTGCTAGTAGCGACACCGGGGAGCTGTTTTTT
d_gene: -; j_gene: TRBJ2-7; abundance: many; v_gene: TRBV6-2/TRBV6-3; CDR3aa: CASSYYRDSYEQYF; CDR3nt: TGTGCCAGCAGTTACTACAGGGACTCCTACGAGCAGTACTTC
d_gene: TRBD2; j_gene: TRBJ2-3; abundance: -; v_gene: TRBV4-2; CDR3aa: CASSQGWSGGAKDTQYF; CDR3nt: TGTGCCAGCAGCCAAGGTTGGAGCGGGGGGGCCAAAGATACGCAGTATTTT
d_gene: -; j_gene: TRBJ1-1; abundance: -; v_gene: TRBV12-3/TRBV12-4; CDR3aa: CASSSNRHTEAFF; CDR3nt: TGTGCCAGCAGTTCGAACAGGCACACTGAAGCTTTCTTT
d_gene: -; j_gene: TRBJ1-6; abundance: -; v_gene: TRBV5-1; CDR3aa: CASSPAGFKGSPLHF; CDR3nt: TGCGCCAGCAGCCCCGCGGGGTTTAAGGGCTCACCCCTCCACTTT
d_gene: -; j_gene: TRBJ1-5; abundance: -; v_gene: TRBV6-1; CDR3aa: CASSESFDQPQHF; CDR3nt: TGTGCCAGCAGTGAATCGTTCGATCAGCCCCAGCATTTT
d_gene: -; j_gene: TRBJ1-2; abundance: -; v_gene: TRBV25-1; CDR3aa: CASSDPQGYGYTF; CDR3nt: TGTGCCAGCAGTGACCCCCAGGGGTACGGCTACACCTTC
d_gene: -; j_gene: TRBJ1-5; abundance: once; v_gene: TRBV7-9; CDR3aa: CASSLGADNQPQHF; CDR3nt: TGTGCCAGCAGCTTAGGGGCAGATAATCAGCCCCAGCATTTT
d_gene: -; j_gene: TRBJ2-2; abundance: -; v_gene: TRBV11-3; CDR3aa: CASSLDWTNGELFF; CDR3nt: TGTGCCAGCAGCTTAGATTGGACTAACGGGGAGCTGTTTTTT
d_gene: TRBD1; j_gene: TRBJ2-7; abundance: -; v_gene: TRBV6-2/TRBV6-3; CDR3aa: CASSYPGQGALYEQYF; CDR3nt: TGTGCCAGCAGTTACCCGGGACAGGGGGCTTTATACGAGCAGTACTTC
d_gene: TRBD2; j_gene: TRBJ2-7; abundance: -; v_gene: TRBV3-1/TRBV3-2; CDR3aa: CASSQEMGLAGVSYEQYF; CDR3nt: TGTGCCAGCAGCCAGGAAATGGGACTAGCGGGGGTCTCCTACGAGCAGTACTTC
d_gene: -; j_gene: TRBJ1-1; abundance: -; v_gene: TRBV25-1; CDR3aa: CASSEQMANTEAFF; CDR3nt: TGTGCCAGCAGTGAACAGATGGCGAACACTGAAGCTTTCTTT
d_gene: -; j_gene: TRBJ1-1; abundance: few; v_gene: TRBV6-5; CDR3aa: CATRQVNTEAFF; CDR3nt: TGTGCCACTAGACAGGTGAACACTGAAGCTTTCTTT
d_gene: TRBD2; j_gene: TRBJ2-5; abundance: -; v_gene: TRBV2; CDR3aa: CASSDSVASGKETQYF; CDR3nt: TGTGCCAGCAGTGATAGTGTGGCTAGCGGAAAAGAGACCCAGTACTTC
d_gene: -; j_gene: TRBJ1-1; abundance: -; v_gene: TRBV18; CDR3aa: CASSPSSGPNTEAFF; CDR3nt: TGTGCCAGCTCACCCAGCTCTGGGCCTAACACTGAAGCTTTCTTT
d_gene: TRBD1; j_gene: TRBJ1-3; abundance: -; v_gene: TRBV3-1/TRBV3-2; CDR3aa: CASLLQGAGNTIYF; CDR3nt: TGTGCCAGCCTCTTACAGGGGGCTGGAAACACCATATATTTT
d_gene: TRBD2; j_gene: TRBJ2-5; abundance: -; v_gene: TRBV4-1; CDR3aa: CASSSGGGEETQYF; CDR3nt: TGCGCCAGCAGCTCCGGGGGGGGAGAGGAGACCCAGTACTTC
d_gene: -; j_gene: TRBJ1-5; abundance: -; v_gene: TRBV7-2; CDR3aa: CASSLLRGNHQPQHF; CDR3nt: TGTGCCAGCAGCTTATTAAGGGGGAACCATCAGCCCCAGCATTTT
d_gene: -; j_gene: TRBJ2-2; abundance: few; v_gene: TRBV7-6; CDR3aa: CASSLGQFNTGELFF; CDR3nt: TGTGCCAGCAGCTTAGGACAGTTTAACACCGGGGAGCTGTTTTTT
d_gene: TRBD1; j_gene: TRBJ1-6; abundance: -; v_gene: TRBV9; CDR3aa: CASSVGTGGRSSYNSPLHF; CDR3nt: TGTGCCAGCAGCGTAGGTACAGGGGGCAGGAGCTCCTATAATTCACCCCTCCACTTT
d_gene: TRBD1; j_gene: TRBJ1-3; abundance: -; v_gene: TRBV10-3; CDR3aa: CATQSDGTGAGNTIYF; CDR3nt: TGTGCCACGCAGTCCGACGGAACAGGGGCCGGAAACACCATATATTTT
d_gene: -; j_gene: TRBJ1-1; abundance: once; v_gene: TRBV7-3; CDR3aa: CASSSKRNTEAFF; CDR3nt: TGTGCCAGCAGCTCTAAGAGGAACACTGAAGCTTTCTTT
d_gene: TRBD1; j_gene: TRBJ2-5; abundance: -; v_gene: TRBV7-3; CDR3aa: CASSLGQQETQYF; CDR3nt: TGTGCCAGCAGCCTGGGACAGCAAGAGACCCAGTACTTC
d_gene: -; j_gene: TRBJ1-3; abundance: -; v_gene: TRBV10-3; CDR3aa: CAIMSVSGNTIYF; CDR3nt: TGTGCCATCATGAGTGTCTCTGGAAACACCATATATTTT
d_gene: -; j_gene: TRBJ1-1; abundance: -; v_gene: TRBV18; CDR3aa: CASSPSTGLNTEAFF; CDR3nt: TGTGCCAGCTCGCCAAGTACAGGGCTGAACACTGAAGCTTTCTTT
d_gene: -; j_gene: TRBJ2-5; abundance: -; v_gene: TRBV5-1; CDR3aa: CASSLEARVEETQYF; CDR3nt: TGCGCCAGCAGCTTGGAGGCCCGGGTGGAGGAGACCCAGTACTTC
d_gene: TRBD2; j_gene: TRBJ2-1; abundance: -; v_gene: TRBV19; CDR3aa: CASTRQAGVPNEQFF; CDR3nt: TGTGCCAGTACCCGGCAGGCGGGGGTGCCCAATGAGCAGTTCTTC
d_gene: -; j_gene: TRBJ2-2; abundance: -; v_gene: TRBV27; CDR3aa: CASTFRSGELFF; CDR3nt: TGTGCCAGCACCTTTCGGTCCGGGGAGCTGTTTTTT
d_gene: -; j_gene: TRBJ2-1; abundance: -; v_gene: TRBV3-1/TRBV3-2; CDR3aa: CASSQDLVTGNEQFF; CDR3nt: TGTGCCAGCAGCCAAGATCTCGTGACGGGGAATGAGCAGTTCTTC
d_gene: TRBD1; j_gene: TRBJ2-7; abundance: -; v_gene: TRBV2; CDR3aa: CASSRQGPRGEQYF; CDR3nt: TGTGCCAGCAGTCGACAGGGTCCCCGGGGCGAGCAGTACTTC
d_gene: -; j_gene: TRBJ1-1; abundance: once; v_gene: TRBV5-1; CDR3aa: CASSLDPGIGNTEAFF; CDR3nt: TGCGCCAGCAGCTTGGACCCGGGAATCGGGAACACTGAAGCTTTCTTT
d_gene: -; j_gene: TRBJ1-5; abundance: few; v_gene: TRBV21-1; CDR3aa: CASSLEKVPTGPEQPQHF; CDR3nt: TGTGCCAGCAGCCTAGAAAAGGTCCCGACAGGGCCCGAACAGCCCCAGCATTTT
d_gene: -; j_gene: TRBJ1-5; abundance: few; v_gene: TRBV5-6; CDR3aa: CASSLGQRGSNQPQHF; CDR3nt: TGTGCCAGCAGCCTGGGTCAAAGGGGTAGCAATCAGCCCCAGCATTTT
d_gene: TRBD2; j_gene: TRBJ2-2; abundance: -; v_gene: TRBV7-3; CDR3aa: CASSPRIRASGGARELFF; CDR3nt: TGTGCCAGCAGCCCCCGGATTCGGGCTAGCGGGGGGGCGCGGGAGCTGTTTTTT
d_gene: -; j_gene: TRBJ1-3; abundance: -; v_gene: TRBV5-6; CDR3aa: CASSPTGTLNTIYF; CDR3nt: TGTGCCAGCAGTCCGACCGGGACACTAAACACCATATATTTT